A selection of T cell receptor beta chains follows, all from one sample in a study of T cells after yellow fever vaccination. Each CDR3 protein is one row after TCRdb ran MiXCR on the 5' RACE reads. The table lists 250,000 to 300,000 distinct CDR3 sequences, 10% to 15% of them singletons, with less than 0.55% in the top ten. Sequenced here: CD4+ T cells sorted from PBMCs, sampled 45 days after the yellow fever booster vaccination. The receptors were gathered from a man younger than 40 who received the YFV17D yellow fever vaccine. CDR3s include the opening cysteine and the closing phenylalanine or tryptophan. D genes are given only for firm matches. The size entry is marked missing in some rows and otherwise reads once, few, many or a size class.

NA,TRBV12-3/TRBV12-4,many,TRBJ2-5,TGTGCCAGCAGCACAACAGGGCCCGAGACCCAGTACTTC,CASSTTGPETQYF
NA,TRBV28,few,TRBJ2-7,TGTGCCAGCACGCCGGGACCACCAAGGGGCGAGCAGTACTTC,CASTPGPPRGEQYF
NA,TRBV10-3,few,TRBJ2-3,TGTGCCATCAGTGGAGAGGGCTCCAAAGATACGCAGTATTTT,CAISGEGSKDTQYF
NA,TRBV20-1,NA,TRBJ1-1,TGCAGTGCTAGTCTCTTACCTGAAGCTTTCTTT,CSASLLPEAFF
TRBD1,TRBV5-1,NA,TRBJ1-2,TGCGCCAGCAGCTTGGAGCAGGGGGCGAATATTGGGAGCGGCTACACCTTC,CASSLEQGANIGSGYTF
NA,TRBV3-1,NA,TRBJ2-5,TGTGCCAGCAGCCAATTCGAAGAGACCCAGTACTTC,CASSQFEETQYF
TRBD1,TRBV10-3,few,TRBJ2-7,TGTGCCATCAGTGAATCGGGACGGGGGACAGGGCTTGACGAGCAGTACTTC,CAISESGRGTGLDEQYF
NA,TRBV15,NA,TRBJ2-5,TGTGCCACCAGCAAGGAGAGACAGACCCAGTACTTC,CATSKERQTQYF
NA,TRBV9,few,TRBJ2-3,TGTGCCAGCAGCACGCCGGGCTCTTATACGCAGTATTTT,CASSTPGSYTQYF
NA,TRBV7-6,NA,TRBJ2-3,TGTGCCAGCAGCCTCGGGGTAGCGGAAAACACAGATACGCAGTATTTT,CASSLGVAENTDTQYF
NA,TRBV7-6,few,TRBJ1-1,TGTGCCAGCAGCCAAGACAGCAACACTGAAGCTTTCTTT,CASSQDSNTEAFF
TRBD2,TRBV11-2,many,TRBJ2-5,TGTGCCAGCAGCCCCGGGACTAGGCAAGAGACCCAGTACTTC,CASSPGTRQETQYF
NA,TRBV5-1,NA,TRBJ2-3,TGCGCCAGCAGTGAAGGGAGCCCCGCGACGCAGTATTTT,CASSEGSPATQYF
TRBD1,TRBV29-1,few,TRBJ1-1,TGCAGCGTTCTACCTTCGACAGGGGTGGACACTGAAGCTTTCTTT,CSVLPSTGVDTEAFF
NA,TRBV3-1,NA,TRBJ2-2,TGTGCCAGCAGCCAAGATTTTGTGAGCGGGGAGCTGTTTTTT,CASSQDFVSGELFF
NA,TRBV6-2/TRBV6-3,NA,TRBJ2-7,TGTGCCAGCAGTTACCGGCCTGACAGGAGCTCCTACGAGCAGTACTTC,CASSYRPDRSSYEQYF
TRBD1,TRBV6-2/TRBV6-3,NA,TRBJ2-7,TGTGCCAGCAGTGGACAGGCACGGACCGAGCAGTACTTC,CASSGQARTEQYF
TRBD2,TRBV11-2,few,TRBJ2-1,TGTGCCAGCAGCTTCCCCCAGCGGGATAATGAGCAGTTCTTC,CASSFPQRDNEQFF
TRBD1,TRBV9,few,TRBJ1-2,TGTGCCAGCAGCGTAGCCCCAGGGGGGCAGGACTATGGCTACACCTTC,CASSVAPGGQDYGYTF
NA,TRBV5-1,NA,TRBJ2-7,TGCGCCAGCAGCTCAGCGACCGGGATCGGCGAGCAGTACTTC,CASSSATGIGEQYF
NA,TRBV4-3,few,TRBJ2-7,TGCGCCAGCAGCCCCACCCTACACGACGAGCAGTACTTC,CASSPTLHDEQYF
NA,TRBV20-1,NA,TRBJ1-5,TGCAGTGCAACAGTGGGGGAATACAGTTTTCAGCCCCAGCATTTT,CSATVGEYSFQPQHF
NA,TRBV5-1,few,TRBJ2-2,TGCGCCAGCAGCTCTCTGGGGGAGTTCACCGGGGAGCTGTTTTTT,CASSSLGEFTGELFF
NA,TRBV5-1,few,TRBJ2-3,TGCGCCAGCAGCTGGAATCATGGAGATACGCAGTATTTT,CASSWNHGDTQYF
NA,TRBV7-2,few,TRBJ2-7,TGTGCCAGCAGCTTTGGTTGGAGGGTCTACGAGCAGTACTTC,CASSFGWRVYEQYF
TRBD2,TRBV29-1,NA,TRBJ2-1,TGCAGCGTTGCGTGGACTAGCGGGATCAATGAGCAGTTCTTC,CSVAWTSGINEQFF